A selection of T cell receptor beta chains follows, all from one sample in a study of persistence of HIV-infected CD4 T cells. Clones were sequenced by immunoSEQ multiplex PCR, and TCRdb holds only the in-frame ones, with some missing. The table includes under 40,000 clones, roughly 87% detected once. Their antigens are not known. Sequenced here: CD4+ T cells sorted from PBMCs after approximately 19-hour stimulation, sampled from a patient who received antiretroviral therapy. These receptors were obtained from an adult woman with HIV who was CMV-seropositive. The CDR3 runs from the conserved cysteine through the conserved F or W. The order of the fields is clone size, D gene, V gene, J gene, CDR3 DNA, CDR3 protein. D genes are given only for firm matches. Clone size is not always given. Where it is, it says once, few, many or a class for expanded clones.

clone_size: NA; d_call: NA; v_call: TRBV14; j_call: TRBJ1-3; cdr3_nt: TGTGCCAGCAGCCTAGACCCAGTCAGAAACACCATATATTTT; cdr3_aa: CASSLDPVRNTIYF
clone_size: NA; d_call: TRBD1; v_call: TRBV5-8; j_call: TRBJ2-7; cdr3_nt: TGTGCCAGCAGCCACGGCGGGACAGGATCCTACGAGCAGTACTTC; cdr3_aa: CASSHGGTGSYEQYF
clone_size: NA; d_call: NA; v_call: TRBV7-2; j_call: TRBJ1-1; cdr3_nt: TGTGCCAGCAGCTTAGTCGTCGGGATATCTGAAGCTTTCTTT; cdr3_aa: CASSLVVGISEAFF
clone_size: NA; d_call: NA; v_call: TRBV7-3; j_call: TRBJ2-7; cdr3_nt: TGTGCCAGCAGCTTGCAGGGGGGTGTGGACGAGCAGTACTTC; cdr3_aa: CASSLQGGVDEQYF
clone_size: NA; d_call: NA; v_call: TRBV7-2; j_call: TRBJ1-6; cdr3_nt: TGTGCCAGCAGCTTAGTTACTGGGAATAATTCACCCCTCCACTTT; cdr3_aa: CASSLVTGNNSPLHF
clone_size: NA; d_call: TRBD2; v_call: TRBV25-1; j_call: TRBJ2-5; cdr3_nt: TGTGCCAGCAGTGAATGGGGAGGGACGCAAGAGACCCAGTACTTC; cdr3_aa: CASSEWGGTQETQYF
clone_size: NA; d_call: NA; v_call: TRBV2; j_call: TRBJ1-6; cdr3_nt: TGTGCCAGCAGTGCCATGGGACCGAATAATTCACCCCTCCACTTT; cdr3_aa: CASSAMGPNNSPLHF
clone_size: NA; d_call: NA; v_call: TRBV19; j_call: TRBJ2-6; cdr3_nt: TGTGCCAGTAGTATGGGGGGAGCTGGGGCCAACGTCCTGACTTTC; cdr3_aa: CASSMGGAGANVLTF
clone_size: NA; d_call: NA; v_call: TRBV7-6; j_call: TRBJ1-2; cdr3_nt: TGTGCCAGCAGCAGAACTCCCACAGGGTCGGATGGCTACACCTTC; cdr3_aa: CASSRTPTGSDGYTF
clone_size: once; d_call: NA; v_call: TRBV7-9; j_call: TRBJ1-1; cdr3_nt: TGTGCCAGCAGCTTAGACAGGGAGACAGTTGAAGCTTTCTTT; cdr3_aa: CASSLDRETVEAFF
clone_size: NA; d_call: NA; v_call: TRBV5-4; j_call: TRBJ2-1; cdr3_nt: TGTGCCAGCAGCTTGGACACAGGATCAACCTACAATGAGCAGTTCTTC; cdr3_aa: CASSLDTGSTYNEQFF
clone_size: NA; d_call: NA; v_call: TRBV6-5; j_call: TRBJ2-3; cdr3_nt: TGTGCCAGCAGTTATGGGGGAACAGATACGCAGTATTTT; cdr3_aa: CASSYGGTDTQYF
clone_size: once; d_call: NA; v_call: TRBV5-4; j_call: TRBJ1-2; cdr3_nt: TGTGCCAGCAGCGCCCGGTACGGCTACACCTTC; cdr3_aa: CASSARYGYTF
clone_size: NA; d_call: NA; v_call: TRBV15; j_call: TRBJ1-2; cdr3_nt: TGTGCCACCAGCAGGGGCGGAAGTGAAAAGATCTATGGCTACACCTTC; cdr3_aa: CATSRGGSEKIYGYTF
clone_size: NA; d_call: TRBD1; v_call: TRBV5-6; j_call: TRBJ2-7; cdr3_nt: TGTGCCAGCAGCCCTCGGCGGGACAGGGGCAGCGAGCAGTACTTC; cdr3_aa: CASSPRRDRGSEQYF
clone_size: NA; d_call: NA; v_call: TRBV7-8; j_call: TRBJ1-1; cdr3_nt: TGTGCCAGCAGCCAGAAAATAGGACAGACGCGCGCTGAAGCTTTCTTT; cdr3_aa: CASSQKIGQTRAEAFF
clone_size: NA; d_call: NA; v_call: TRBV12-5; j_call: TRBJ2-5; cdr3_nt: TGTGCTAGTGCCGCAGGGATGAGGGAGACCCAGTACTTC; cdr3_aa: CASAAGMRETQYF
clone_size: NA; d_call: NA; v_call: TRBV6-5; j_call: TRBJ1-2; cdr3_nt: TGTGCCACCAGGGGCCAGACTCTTAGCTATGGCTACACCTTC; cdr3_aa: CATRGQTLSYGYTF
clone_size: NA; d_call: NA; v_call: TRBV5-1; j_call: TRBJ2-7; cdr3_nt: TGCGCCAGCAGAGCAGGCAGAGTCACCTACGAGCAGTACTTC; cdr3_aa: CASRAGRVTYEQYF
clone_size: once; d_call: NA; v_call: TRBV5-6; j_call: TRBJ2-5; cdr3_nt: TGTGCCAGCAGCCGCAGGGTATCCGGGGAGACCCAGTACTTC; cdr3_aa: CASSRRVSGETQYF
clone_size: NA; d_call: NA; v_call: TRBV2; j_call: TRBJ1-1; cdr3_nt: TGTGCCAGCACTCGGTCGGAGGGCACTGAAGCTTTCTTT; cdr3_aa: CASTRSEGTEAFF
clone_size: NA; d_call: NA; v_call: TRBV6-4; j_call: TRBJ2-2; cdr3_nt: TGTGCCAGCAGTGTGGGGGGAAACACCGGGGAGCTGTTTTTT; cdr3_aa: CASSVGGNTGELFF
clone_size: NA; d_call: NA; v_call: TRBV7-9; j_call: TRBJ2-2; cdr3_nt: TGTGCCAGCAGGTATCCCGGGCCCCGCTTACTGAACACCGGGGAGCTGTTTTTT; cdr3_aa: CASRYPGPRLLNTGELFF
clone_size: NA; d_call: NA; v_call: TRBV7-9; j_call: TRBJ1-1; cdr3_nt: TGTGCCAGCAGCTGGGAGGGGAACACTGAAGCTTTCTTT; cdr3_aa: CASSWEGNTEAFF
clone_size: NA; d_call: TRBD1; v_call: TRBV5-6; j_call: TRBJ1-4; cdr3_nt: TGTGCCAGCAGCCGTCAGGGGGAATGGTTTGCAACTAATGAAAAACTGTTTTTT; cdr3_aa: CASSRQGEWFATNEKLFF
clone_size: NA; d_call: TRBD2; v_call: TRBV9; j_call: TRBJ2-1; cdr3_nt: TGTGCCAGCAGCGTAGCCGACGGGGGGTACAATGAGCAGTTCTTC; cdr3_aa: CASSVADGGYNEQFF
clone_size: NA; d_call: NA; v_call: TRBV7-9; j_call: TRBJ2-7; cdr3_nt: TGTGCCAGCAGCTTAGACGGCAGCACCTACGAGCAGTACTTC; cdr3_aa: CASSLDGSTYEQYF
clone_size: NA; d_call: TRBD1; v_call: TRBV19; j_call: TRBJ1-2; cdr3_nt: TGTGCCAGTAGTAAGGACCGACAGGGCATCTATGGCTACACCTTC; cdr3_aa: CASSKDRQGIYGYTF
clone_size: NA; d_call: NA; v_call: TRBV7-2; j_call: TRBJ2-7; cdr3_nt: TGTGCCAGCAGCTTAAGGGCCTCCTACGAGCAGTACTTC; cdr3_aa: CASSLRASYEQYF
clone_size: NA; d_call: TRBD1; v_call: TRBV7-9; j_call: TRBJ1-4; cdr3_nt: TGTGCCAGCAGCCGAAGAGGGACAGGTACTGAAAAACTGTTTTTT; cdr3_aa: CASSRRGTGTEKLFF
clone_size: NA; d_call: TRBD1; v_call: TRBV7-2; j_call: TRBJ1-1; cdr3_nt: TGTGCCAGCAGCTCGGGACAGAGGTATGCTGAAGCTTTCTTT; cdr3_aa: CASSSGQRYAEAFF
clone_size: NA; d_call: NA; v_call: TRBV23-1; j_call: TRBJ2-7; cdr3_nt: TGCGCCAGCAGTCCGGTCGGGGGTCCCACCTACGAGCAGTACTTC; cdr3_aa: CASSPVGGPTYEQYF
clone_size: NA; d_call: NA; v_call: TRBV19; j_call: TRBJ1-3; cdr3_nt: TGTGCCAGTAGTATTGGGTCCTGGGGGCGCTCTGGAAACACCATATATTTT; cdr3_aa: CASSIGSWGRSGNTIYF
clone_size: NA; d_call: NA; v_call: TRBV5-5; j_call: TRBJ2-7; cdr3_nt: TGTGCCAGCAGCTTGGGTCCGGACAGACGATACGAGCAGTACTTC; cdr3_aa: CASSLGPDRRYEQYF
clone_size: NA; d_call: NA; v_call: TRBV7-2; j_call: TRBJ2-7; cdr3_nt: TGTGCCAGCAGCCCTCTGGGGGCGTTTACTTACGAGCAGTACTTC; cdr3_aa: CASSPLGAFTYEQYF
clone_size: NA; d_call: NA; v_call: TRBV5-1; j_call: TRBJ2-3; cdr3_nt: TGCGCCAGCAGCTCGTCAGGAGGCACAGATACGCAGTATTTT; cdr3_aa: CASSSSGGTDTQYF
clone_size: NA; d_call: NA; v_call: TRBV28; j_call: TRBJ2-7; cdr3_nt: TGTGCCAGCAGTCCGGCCGGGACGGGAACCTACGAGCAGTACTTC; cdr3_aa: CASSPAGTGTYEQYF
clone_size: NA; d_call: TRBD1; v_call: TRBV24-1; j_call: TRBJ2-4; cdr3_nt: TGTGCCACCAGTGACCGGGACAGGGCTGGGGGCAAAAACATTCAGTACTTC; cdr3_aa: CATSDRDRAGGKNIQYF
clone_size: NA; d_call: TRBD2; v_call: TRBV20-1; j_call: TRBJ2-3; cdr3_nt: TGCAGTGCTAGTAAACTAGCGGGGGGGTCAGATACGCAGTATTTT; cdr3_aa: CSASKLAGGSDTQYF
clone_size: NA; d_call: TRBD1; v_call: TRBV19; j_call: TRBJ1-2; cdr3_nt: TGTGCCAGTATGAGTAACAGGGGCGACCACTATGGCTACACCTTC; cdr3_aa: CASMSNRGDHYGYTF
clone_size: few; d_call: TRBD2; v_call: TRBV6-1; j_call: TRBJ2-3; cdr3_nt: TGTGCCAGCAGTGCCCTTGGACTAGCGGACACAGATACGCAGTATTTT; cdr3_aa: CASSALGLADTDTQYF
clone_size: NA; d_call: NA; v_call: TRBV18; j_call: TRBJ1-1; cdr3_nt: TGTGCCAGCTCCCTGAGTGGCGGGGGGACTGAAGCTTTCTTT; cdr3_aa: CASSLSGGGTEAFF
clone_size: NA; d_call: NA; v_call: TRBV24-1; j_call: TRBJ2-3; cdr3_nt: TGTGCCACCAGTGGCGAAATCAGCCTGGGGGCGGCAGATACGCAGTATTTT; cdr3_aa: CATSGEISLGAADTQYF
clone_size: NA; d_call: NA; v_call: TRBV30; j_call: TRBJ2-3; cdr3_nt: TGTGCCTGGAAGGAAAATATTGTAGGAGCAGATACGCAGTATTTT; cdr3_aa: CAWKENIVGADTQYF
clone_size: NA; d_call: NA; v_call: TRBV28; j_call: TRBJ2-4; cdr3_nt: TGTGCCAGCAGTTTTTCAGGGGTAGGAGACATTCAGTACTTC; cdr3_aa: CASSFSGVGDIQYF
clone_size: NA; d_call: TRBD1; v_call: TRBV6-5; j_call: TRBJ1-3; cdr3_nt: TGTGCCAGTACCGGGACAGGGAGCAACACCATATATTTT; cdr3_aa: CASTGTGSNTIYF
clone_size: NA; d_call: NA; v_call: TRBV2; j_call: TRBJ2-7; cdr3_nt: TGTGCCAGCAGTAAGACTAGGTCGGGGAGGGAGCAGTACTTC; cdr3_aa: CASSKTRSGREQYF
clone_size: once; d_call: NA; v_call: TRBV4-1; j_call: TRBJ2-7; cdr3_nt: TGCGCCAGCAGCCTGAGTACGGGCTACGAGCAGTACTTC; cdr3_aa: CASSLSTGYEQYF
clone_size: NA; d_call: NA; v_call: TRBV21-1; j_call: TRBJ2-2; cdr3_nt: TGTGCCAGCAGCAAAGAGGCTAGCGGGGGGTCGAGGACCGGGGAGCTGTTTTTT; cdr3_aa: CASSKEASGGSRTGELFF
clone_size: NA; d_call: NA; v_call: TRBV29-1; j_call: TRBJ1-1; cdr3_nt: TGCAGCGTTAAAACCGGGGGTTTGGGCACTGAAGCTTTCTTT; cdr3_aa: CSVKTGGLGTEAFF
clone_size: NA; d_call: TRBD1; v_call: TRBV6-5; j_call: TRBJ1-2; cdr3_nt: TGTGCCAGCACCAGACAGGGGCGGGATGGCTACACCTTC; cdr3_aa: CASTRQGRDGYTF
clone_size: NA; d_call: NA; v_call: TRBV9; j_call: TRBJ1-6; cdr3_nt: TGTGCCAGCAGCCCCCTGGAGTACGGGGCTAATTCACCCCTCCACTTT; cdr3_aa: CASSPLEYGANSPLHF
clone_size: NA; d_call: NA; v_call: TRBV2; j_call: TRBJ2-1; cdr3_nt: TGTGCCAGCAGGGAAATCGCCCCCAATGAGCAGTTCTTC; cdr3_aa: CASREIAPNEQFF
clone_size: NA; d_call: TRBD2; v_call: TRBV27; j_call: TRBJ2-3; cdr3_nt: TGTGCCAGCAGTTTCGCGGGAGGCAGCACAGATACGCAGTATTTT; cdr3_aa: CASSFAGGSTDTQYF
clone_size: NA; d_call: NA; v_call: TRBV6-5; j_call: TRBJ1-4; cdr3_nt: TGTGCCAGCAGTCACTCGTCAGCGGGGAGGGAAAAACTGTTTTTT; cdr3_aa: CASSHSSAGREKLFF
clone_size: NA; d_call: TRBD1; v_call: TRBV5-1; j_call: TRBJ2-5; cdr3_nt: TGCGCCAGCAGCAGCTACAGGGGGTCCCAAGAGACCCAGTACTTC; cdr3_aa: CASSSYRGSQETQYF
clone_size: few; d_call: TRBD1; v_call: TRBV27; j_call: TRBJ2-3; cdr3_nt: TGTGCCAGCAGACCTGGACAGGGGTTCGTTACGCAGTATTTT; cdr3_aa: CASRPGQGFVTQYF